These 24 T cell receptor beta chains were all obtained from the same sample, sequenced in a study of beta chain features in type 1 diabetes. TCRB transcripts that were expressed got sequenced, as all of the isolated RNA had been reverse transcribed. TCRdb keeps only in-frame clones here, not all; method: immunoSEQ multiplex PCR. Here the sample spans 250,000 to 300,000 clones, about 8.5% being singletons. The sequenced material came from central memory CD4+ T cells from blood. The receptors derive from a woman between 18 and 30 years old in good health.

The gene calls are TRBV7-9 and TRBJ1-2, with D perhaps matching TRBD1 (5 bases). The germline V gene has CDR1 SEHNR and CDR2 FQNEAQ (reference sequence). V was clipped by 1 base and J by 0 bases, with 9 bases between them. CDR3 length: 15 amino acids. The CDR3 sequence is CASSLGQGPNYGYTF. The CDR3, as DNA: TGTGCCAGCAGCTTAGGTCAGGGACCTAACTATGGCTACACCTTC.

The chain combines TRBV7-2 with TRBJ1-1, with 9 bases matching TRBD1. V was pared by 3 bases and J by 11 bases, with 7 bases of the junction left unmatched. The CDR3 consists of 13 residues. Germline lookup yields CDR1 SGHTA and CDR2 FQGNSA. CDR3 amino acids: CASSFADRGGAFF. The CDR3 DNA follows: TGTGCCAGCAGCTTTGCGGACAGGGGAGGTGCTTTCTTT.

There are a few counts of this clone. The chain carries TRBV27 and TRBJ2-1; 8 bases are shared with TRBD2. Looked up from germline, CDR1 is MNHEY and CDR2 is SMNVEV (reference sequence). The CDR3 has 17 residues. The trim removed 5 bases at V and 10 bases at J, leaving 19 bases unmatched. The CDR3 nucleotides read TGTGCCAGCAGTCTGCGCGGCAGGGACCGGGGGGGCCTCGAGCAGTTCTTC. Translation gives CASSLRGRDRGGLEQFF.

This rearrangement joins TRBV11-3 to TRBJ1-1, with a tentative D call TRBD1 (6 bases). Germline lookup yields CDR1 SGHNT and CDR2 YENEEA. CDR3 length: 16 amino acids. Trimming pared 8 bases from V and 5 bases from J, leaving 24 bases between. The CDR3 DNA is TGTGCCAGCGATGATAATGGGCAGGGGCGGCAGACTGAAGCTTTCTTT. Translating gives CASDDNGQGRQTEAFF.

This clone has only a few counts. The V and J genes are TRBV5-4 and TRBJ1-1; D remains unclear. The V and J ends lost 0 bases and 2 bases respectively, with 11 bases between them. Looked up from germline, CDR1 is SGHNT and CDR2 is YYREEE (reference sequence). The CDR3 has 15 amino acids. The CDR3 is CASSLAPLTNTEAFF. The CDR3 DNA is TGTGCCAGCAGCTTGGCGCCGTTAACCAACACTGAAGCTTTCTTT. Full variable domain (missing parts from reference TRBV5-4 and TRBJ1-1): ETGVTQSPTHLIKTRGQQVTLRCSSQSGHNTVSWYQQALGQGPQFIFQYYREEENGRGNFPPRFSGLQFPNYSSELNVNALELDDSALYLCASSLAPLTNTEAFFGQGTRLTVV.

This clone was recorded a few times. CDR3 loop: CASSAQGDQPQHF. CDR3 nucleotide sequence: TGTGCCAGCAGTGCCCAGGGTGATCAGCCCCAGCATTTT. This chain uses TRBV6-1 with TRBJ1-5; weak D call: TRBD1 (5 bases). CDR3 size: 13 residues. CDR1 MNHNS and CDR2 SASEGT come from the germline V gene. Between the trimmed V and J ends, which lost 4 bases and 5 bases, there was a span of 9 bases.

The chain couples TRBV7-2 to TRBJ1-2; unclear D gene. Germline V gene data show CDR1 as SGHTA and CDR2 as FQGNSA. V lost 2 bases and J lost 3, with 7 bases in between. CDR3 size: 13 residues. The CDR3 loop is CASSLRQDYGYTF. For the CDR3, the DNA is TGTGCCAGCAGCTTACGGCAGGACTATGGCTACACCTTC. The full variable domain, completed using reference TRBV7-2 and TRBJ1-2, is GAGVSQSPSNKVTEKGKDVELRCDPISGHTALYWYRQSLGQGLEFLIYFQGNSAPDKSGLPSDRFSAERTGGSVSTLTIQRTQQEDSAVYLCASSLRQDYGYTFGSGTRLTVV.

This rearrangement joins TRBV5-1 to TRBJ2-1, with D unclear. This CDR3 is 15 amino acids long. V was trimmed by 0 bases and J by 6 bases, leaving 13 bases between them. CDR1 and CDR2 (germline): SGHRS, YFSETQ. DNA of the CDR3: TGCGCCAGCAGCTTGGGACCAAATTCCGGCAATGAGCAGTTCTTC. Its protein product is CASSLGPNSGNEQFF. Full variable domain (outside the CDR3, taken from reference TRBV5-1 and TRBJ2-1): KAGVTQTPRYLIKTRGQQVTLSCSPISGHRSVSWYQQTPGQGLQFLFEYFSETQRNKGNFPGRFSGRQFSNSRSEMNVSTLELGDSALYLCASSLGPNSGNEQFFGPGTRLTVL.

The sample holds a few counts of this clone. V is TRBV5-6 and J is TRBJ2-1; a weak D match, TRBD2 (5 bases). The V gene lost 4 bases and the J gene lost 5 bases, with 16 bases spanning the gap. CDR1 and CDR2 from the germline V gene are SGHDT and YYEEEE. The CDR3 is 15 residues long. CDR3 protein: CASSIDLAFDNEQFF. Here the CDR3 DNA reads TGTGCCAGCAGCATTGACCTAGCTTTCGACAATGAGCAGTTCTTC.

This clone was detected only a few times. The chain is built from TRBV15 and TRBJ1-2; 8 bases match TRBD1. The junction had 14 bases not matched to a gene; V was cut back by 1 base and J by 1 base. Germline V lookup: CDR1 LNHNV, CDR2 YYDKDF (reference sequence). The CDR3 is 19 amino acids. The CDR3 region is CATSRATPDRGIINYGYTF. CDR3 DNA: TGTGCCACCAGCAGAGCCACCCCCGACAGGGGTATAATTAACTATGGCTACACCTTC.

This clone was detected many times. The chain carries TRBV4-2 and TRBJ2-1; 7 nucleotides match TRBD1. Per germline, CDR1 LGHNA and CDR2 YNFKEQ. This CDR3 spans 17 amino acids. The V segment lost 4 bases and the J segment 7 bases; nucleotides outside the gene matches: 16. CDR3 coding DNA: TGTGCCAGCAGCCCCAAGCCGACAGGGCAGGGGCAGAATGAGCAGTTCTTC. This encodes CASSPKPTGQGQNEQFF.

This clone was recorded many times. The rearrangement uses TRBV7-3 and TRBJ2-1; TRBD2 matches 8 bases. The CDR3 length is 15 residues. The germline CDR1 and CDR2 sequences are SGHTA and FQGTGA. J lost 8 bases, V lost 5 bases, and 11 bases had no gene match. For the CDR3, the DNA is TGTGCCAGCAGCCTACAAGCGGGGGCGCTTTATGAGCAGTTCTTC. Translating gives CASSLQAGALYEQFF.

This clone has more than one count but fewer than ten. In the same sample, other DNA sequences code for this CDR3. The chain couples TRBV18 to TRBJ1-1, with D perhaps matching TRBD1 (6 bases). Trimming left V 3 bases short and J 2 bases short, with 10 bases between. The CDR3 covers 14 residues. CDR1 KGHSH and CDR2 LQKENI come from the germline V gene. In DNA form, the CDR3 reads TGTGCCAGCTCACCCCGGACAGAAAACACTGAAGCTTTCTTT. It codes for CASSPRTENTEAFF.

There are a few counts of this clone. This chain uses TRBV7-2 with TRBJ2-2, with D unclear. Germline CDR1 reads SGHTA; CDR2 reads FQGNSA. The V end was cut by 1 base, the J end by 5 bases, with 11 bases between. The CDR3 loop spans 15 amino acids. CDR3 sequence (DNA): TGTGCCAGCAGCTTAGTAGTGGACCGTACCGGGGAGCTGTTTTTT. Translating gives CASSLVVDRTGELFF.

This clone was seen repeatedly, ten times or more. The J gene is TRBJ2-7, the V gene TRBV5-1, with 11 nucleotides matching TRBD2. The CDR3 consists of 15 residues. Germline V gene data show CDR1 as SGHRS and CDR2 as YFSETQ. V dropped 4 bases and J dropped 2; count of bases not matched to a gene: 5. The CDR3 protein is CASSMGTSGTYEQYF. In DNA, the CDR3 is TGCGCCAGCAGCATGGGGACTAGCGGTACCTACGAGCAGTACTTC.

The chain links TRBV28 to TRBJ1-5, with TRBD1 matching 7 bases. Trimming cost V 2 bases and J 9 bases; bases outside gene matches: 10. CDR3 length: 15 residues. The germline V gene has CDR1 MDHEN and CDR2 SYDVKM. The CDR3 protein is CASSLPREQGTPQHF. CDR3 in DNA: TGTGCCAGCAGTTTACCCCGTGAACAGGGGACGCCCCAGCATTTT.

The rearrangement uses TRBV2 and TRBJ2-1; 7 nucleotides align to TRBD2. This CDR3 is 13 amino acids long. Germline lookup yields CDR1 SNHLY and CDR2 FYNNEI. The trim removed 10 bases at V and 4 bases at J, leaving 7 bases unmatched. In DNA, the CDR3 is TGTGCCATAAAAACTAGCGAGTACAATGAGCAGTTCTTC. This codes for CAIKTSEYNEQFF.

This clone has more than one count but fewer than ten. J is TRBJ1-2 and V is TRBV2, with D maybe TRBD1 (6 bases). The CDR3 loop spans 14 amino acids. Germline assignment: CDR1 SNHLY and CDR2 FYNNEI. Trimming stripped 2 bases from V and 4 bases from J, with 11 bases between. Here the CDR3 reads CASSERQARYGYTF. Here the CDR3 DNA reads TGTGCCAGCAGTGAAAGACAGGCCCGCTATGGCTACACCTTC. The full variable domain, with the rest looked up from reference TRBV2 and TRBJ1-2, is EPEVTQTPSHQVTQMGQEVILRCVPISNHLYFYWYRQILGQKVEFLVSFYNNEISEKSEIFDDQFSVERPDGSNFTLKIRSTKLEDSAMYFCASSERQARYGYTFGSGTRLTVV.

The chain has TRBV2 and TRBJ2-1, with 12 nucleotides matching TRBD2. Losses at the gene ends were 5 bases for V and 5 bases for J; bases not matched to a gene: 16. CDR3 length: 19 residues. The germline CDR1 and CDR2 sequences are SNHLY and FYNNEI. The DNA of the CDR3 is TGTGCCAGCAGTCCCCCGGGACAGGGGCTAGCGGGAGGGAACAATGAGCAGTTCTTC. Its protein product is CASSPPGQGLAGGNNEQFF. The complete variable domain, with remaining parts taken from reference TRBV2 and TRBJ2-1, reads EPEVTQTPSHQVTQMGQEVILRCVPISNHLYFYWYRQILGQKVEFLVSFYNNEISEKSEIFDDQFSVERPDGSNFTLKIRSTKLEDSAMYFCASSPPGQGLAGGNNEQFFGPGTRLTVL.

Here the CDR3 reads CASSPEIDGELFF. CDR3 sequence (DNA): TGTGCCAGCAGCCCCGAGATTGACGGGGAGCTGTTTTTT. The chain has TRBV9 and TRBJ2-2; no clear D gene. CDR3 length equals 13 residues. The V gene lost 4 bases and the J gene lost 7 bases, with 11 bases spanning the gap. Looked up from germline, CDR1 is SGDLS and CDR2 is YYNGEE.

This clone was observed a few times. J is TRBJ2-1 and V is TRBV5-8; D possibly corresponds to TRBD2 (6 bases). Trimming stripped 8 bases from V and 2 bases from J, with 14 bases between. Germline V gene sequence: CDR1 SGHTS, CDR2 YDEGEE. This CDR3 comprises 14 residues. CDR3 sequence: CASSRGRAYNEQFF. DNA for the CDR3: TGTGCCAGTTCGCGGGGCAGGGCCTACAATGAGCAGTTCTTC. Full variable domain (missing parts from reference TRBV5-8 and TRBJ2-1): EAGVTQSPTHLIKTRGQQATLRCSPISGHTSVYWYQQALGLGLQFLLWYDEGEERNRGNFPPRFSGRQFPNYSSELNVNALELEDSALYLCASSRGRAYNEQFFGPGTRLTVL.

The chain has TRBV2 and TRBJ2-3; 7 positions match TRBD1. CDR3 length: 15 residues. Per germline, CDR1 SNHLY and CDR2 FYNNEI. Trimming at V came to 4 bases and at J to 2 bases, leaving 6 bases not matched to a gene. The CDR3 DNA reads TGTGCCAGCAGTGTCAGGGACAGTTACACAGATACGCAGTATTTT. The encoded protein is CASSVRDSYTDTQYF. The complete variable domain, with remaining parts taken from reference TRBV2 and TRBJ2-3, reads EPEVTQTPSHQVTQMGQEVILRCVPISNHLYFYWYRQILGQKVEFLVSFYNNEISEKSEIFDDQFSVERPDGSNFTLKIRSTKLEDSAMYFCASSVRDSYTDTQYFGPGTRLTVL.

The chain combines TRBV7-9 with TRBJ2-5; 12 bases fit TRBD2. From germline, CDR1 is SEHNR and CDR2 FQNEAQ (reference sequence). This CDR3 has 15 residues. V dropped 4 bases and J dropped 3; count of bases not matched to a gene: 3. CDR3 DNA: TGTGCCAGCAGCTCAAGACTAGCGGGGGAAGAGACCCAGTACTTC. Amino acids: CASSSRLAGEETQYF.

This clone was seen a handful of times. The chain uses TRBV7-6 and TRBJ2-5, with D possibly called TRBD1 or TRBD2 (5 bases each). Trimming left V 5 bases short and J 4 bases short, with 11 bases between. The CDR3 has 13 amino acids. CDR1 is SGHVS and CDR2 is FNYEAQ in the germline V gene. CDR3 nucleotide sequence: TGTGCCAGCAGCCCCACTAGGGGAGAGACCCAGTACTTC. This gives the protein CASSPTRGETQYF.